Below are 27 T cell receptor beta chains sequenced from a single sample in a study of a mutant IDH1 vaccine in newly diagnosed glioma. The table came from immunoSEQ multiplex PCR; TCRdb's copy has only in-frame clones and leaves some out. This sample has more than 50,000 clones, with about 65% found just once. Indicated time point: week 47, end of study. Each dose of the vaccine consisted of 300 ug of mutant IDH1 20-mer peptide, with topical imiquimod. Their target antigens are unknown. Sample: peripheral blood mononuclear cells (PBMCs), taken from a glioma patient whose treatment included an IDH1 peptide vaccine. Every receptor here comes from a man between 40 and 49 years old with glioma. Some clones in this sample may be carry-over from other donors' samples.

This CDR3 reads CASSLTGTVVKNIQYF. CDR3 DNA sequence: TGCGCCAGCAGCTTGACTGGGACGGTGGTCAAAAACATTCAGTACTTC. The chain links TRBV5-1 to TRBJ2-4; D is perhaps TRBD1 or TRBD2 (5 bases each). Per germline, CDR1 SGHRS and CDR2 YFSETQ. V dropped 1 base and J dropped 3 bases, with 14 bases sitting between them. The CDR3 loop spans 16 amino acids. Supplemented by reference TRBV5-1 and TRBJ2-4, the full variable domain reads KAGVTQTPRYLIKTRGQQVTLSCSPISGHRSVSWYQQTPGQGLQFLFEYFSETQRNKGNFPGRFSGRQFSNSRSEMNVSTLELGDSALYLCASSLTGTVVKNIQYFGAGTRLSVL.

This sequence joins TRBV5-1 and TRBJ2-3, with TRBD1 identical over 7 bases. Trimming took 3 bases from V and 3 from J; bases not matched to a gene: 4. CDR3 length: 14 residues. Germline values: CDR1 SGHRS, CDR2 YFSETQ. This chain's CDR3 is CASSSSTGTDTQYF. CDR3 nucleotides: TGCGCCAGCAGCTCCTCGACAGGGACAGATACGCAGTATTTT.

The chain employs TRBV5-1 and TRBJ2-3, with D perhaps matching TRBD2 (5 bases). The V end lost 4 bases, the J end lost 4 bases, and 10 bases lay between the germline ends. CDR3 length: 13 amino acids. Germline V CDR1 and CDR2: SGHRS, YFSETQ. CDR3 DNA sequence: TGCGCCAGCAGCCTGACGGGGTCAGATACGCAGTATTTT. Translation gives CASSLTGSDTQYF.

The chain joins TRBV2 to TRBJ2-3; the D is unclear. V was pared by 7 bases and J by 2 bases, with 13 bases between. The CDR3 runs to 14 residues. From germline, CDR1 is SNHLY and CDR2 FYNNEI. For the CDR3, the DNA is TGTGCCAGCATTGCCGTGAGGATCACAGATACGCAGTATTTT. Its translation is CASIAVRITDTQYF.

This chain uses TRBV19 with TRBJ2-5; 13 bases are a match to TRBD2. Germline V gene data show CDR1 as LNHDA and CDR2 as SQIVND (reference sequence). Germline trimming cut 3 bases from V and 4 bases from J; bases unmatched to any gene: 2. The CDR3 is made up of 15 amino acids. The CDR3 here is CASSMTSGGLETQYF. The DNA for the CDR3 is TGTGCCAGTAGTATGACTAGCGGGGGGCTAGAGACCCAGTACTTC.

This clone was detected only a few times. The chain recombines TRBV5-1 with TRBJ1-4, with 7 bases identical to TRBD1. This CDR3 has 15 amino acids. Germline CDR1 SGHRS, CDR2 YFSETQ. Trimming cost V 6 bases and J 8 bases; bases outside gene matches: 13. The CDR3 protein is CASTLATGLGEKLFF. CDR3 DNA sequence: TGCGCCAGCACGTTGGCGACAGGGTTAGGAGAAAAACTGTTTTTT.

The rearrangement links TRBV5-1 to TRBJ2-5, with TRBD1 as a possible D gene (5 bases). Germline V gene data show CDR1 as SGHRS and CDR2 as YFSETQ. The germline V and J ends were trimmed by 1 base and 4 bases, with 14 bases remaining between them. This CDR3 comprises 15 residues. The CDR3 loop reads CASSLTQGTRETQYF. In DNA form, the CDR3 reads TGCGCCAGCAGCTTGACGCAGGGAACCCGAGAGACCCAGTACTTC.

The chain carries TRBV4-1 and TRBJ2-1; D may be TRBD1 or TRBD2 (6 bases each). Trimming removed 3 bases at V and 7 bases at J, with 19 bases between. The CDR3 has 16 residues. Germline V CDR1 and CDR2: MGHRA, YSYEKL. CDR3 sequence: CASSHNGARRGNEQFF. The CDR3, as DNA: TGCGCCAGCAGCCACAATGGGGCTAGGAGGGGGAATGAGCAGTTCTTC.

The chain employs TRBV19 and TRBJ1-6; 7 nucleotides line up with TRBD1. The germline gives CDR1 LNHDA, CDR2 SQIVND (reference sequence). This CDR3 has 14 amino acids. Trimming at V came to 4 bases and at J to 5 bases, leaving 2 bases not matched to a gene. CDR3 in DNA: TGTGCCAGTAGTAATACAGGGGATAATTCACCCCTCCACTTT. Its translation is CASSNTGDNSPLHF.

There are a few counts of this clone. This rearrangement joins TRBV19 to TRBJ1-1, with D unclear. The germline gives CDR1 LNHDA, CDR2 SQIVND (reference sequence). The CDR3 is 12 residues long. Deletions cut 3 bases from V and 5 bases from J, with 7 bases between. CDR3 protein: CASSMWATEAFF. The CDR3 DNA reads TGTGCCAGTAGTATGTGGGCGACTGAAGCTTTCTTT.

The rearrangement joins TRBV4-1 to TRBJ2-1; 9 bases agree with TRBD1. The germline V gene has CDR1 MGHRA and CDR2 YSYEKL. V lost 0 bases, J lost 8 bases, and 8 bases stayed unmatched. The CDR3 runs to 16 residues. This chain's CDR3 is CASSQDRGTGLYEQFF. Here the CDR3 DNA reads TGCGCCAGCAGCCAAGATCGAGGGACAGGGCTATATGAGCAGTTCTTC.

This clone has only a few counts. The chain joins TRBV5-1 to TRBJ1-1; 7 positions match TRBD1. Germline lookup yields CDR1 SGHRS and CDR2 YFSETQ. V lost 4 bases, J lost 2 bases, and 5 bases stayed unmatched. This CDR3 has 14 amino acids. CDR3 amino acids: CASSQQGVNTEAFF. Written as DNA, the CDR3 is TGCGCCAGCAGCCAGCAGGGGGTTAACACTGAAGCTTTCTTT.

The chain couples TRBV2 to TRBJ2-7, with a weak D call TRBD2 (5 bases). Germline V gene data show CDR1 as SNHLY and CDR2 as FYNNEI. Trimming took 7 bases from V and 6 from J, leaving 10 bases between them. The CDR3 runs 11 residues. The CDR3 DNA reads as TGTGCCAGCACCCGGGCGGGCGAGCAGTACTTC. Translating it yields CASTRAGEQYF.

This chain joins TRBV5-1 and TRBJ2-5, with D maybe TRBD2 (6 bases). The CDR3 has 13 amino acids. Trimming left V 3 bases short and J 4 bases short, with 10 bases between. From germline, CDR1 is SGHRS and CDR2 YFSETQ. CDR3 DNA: TGCGCCAGCAGCTCAGGGCGGGGAGAGACCCAGTACTTC. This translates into CASSSGRGETQYF.

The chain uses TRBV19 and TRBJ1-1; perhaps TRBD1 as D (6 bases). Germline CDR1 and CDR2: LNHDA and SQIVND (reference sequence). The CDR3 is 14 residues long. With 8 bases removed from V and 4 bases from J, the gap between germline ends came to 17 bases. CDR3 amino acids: CASWPQGFGTEAFF. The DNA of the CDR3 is TGTGCCAGTTGGCCACAGGGTTTTGGCACTGAAGCTTTCTTT.

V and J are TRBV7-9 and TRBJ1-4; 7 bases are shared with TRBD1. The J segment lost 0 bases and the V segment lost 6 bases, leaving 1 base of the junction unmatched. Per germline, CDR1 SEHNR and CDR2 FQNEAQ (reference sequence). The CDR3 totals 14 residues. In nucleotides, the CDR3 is TGTGCCAGCAGAGGGACAGCAACTAATGAAAAACTGTTTTTT. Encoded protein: CASRGTATNEKLFF.

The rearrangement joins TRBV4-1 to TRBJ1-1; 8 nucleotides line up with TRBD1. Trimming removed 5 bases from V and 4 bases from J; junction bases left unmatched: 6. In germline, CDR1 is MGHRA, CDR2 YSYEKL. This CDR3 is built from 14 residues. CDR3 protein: CASSFPGGGTEAFF. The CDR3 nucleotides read TGCGCCAGCAGCTTCCCAGGGGGCGGCACTGAAGCTTTCTTT.

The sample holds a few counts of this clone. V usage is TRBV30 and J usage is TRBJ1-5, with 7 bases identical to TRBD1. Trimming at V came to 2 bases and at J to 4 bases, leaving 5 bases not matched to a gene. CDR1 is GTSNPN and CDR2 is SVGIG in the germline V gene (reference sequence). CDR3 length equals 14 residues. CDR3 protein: CAWSPGQTNQPQHF. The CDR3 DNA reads TGTGCCTGGAGTCCGGGACAGACGAATCAGCCCCAGCATTTT. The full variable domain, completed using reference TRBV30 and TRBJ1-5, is SQTIHQWPATLVQPVGSPLSLECTVEGTSNPNLYWYRQAAGRGLQLLFYSVGIGQISSEVPQNLSASRPQDRQFILSSKKLLLSDSGFYLCAWSPGQTNQPQHFGDGTRLSIL.

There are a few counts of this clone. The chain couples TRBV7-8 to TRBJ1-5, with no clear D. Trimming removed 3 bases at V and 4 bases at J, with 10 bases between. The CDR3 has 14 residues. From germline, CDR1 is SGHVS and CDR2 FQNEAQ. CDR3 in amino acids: CASSFTDRNQPQHF. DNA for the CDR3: TGTGCCAGCAGCTTTACTGACCGTAATCAGCCCCAGCATTTT.

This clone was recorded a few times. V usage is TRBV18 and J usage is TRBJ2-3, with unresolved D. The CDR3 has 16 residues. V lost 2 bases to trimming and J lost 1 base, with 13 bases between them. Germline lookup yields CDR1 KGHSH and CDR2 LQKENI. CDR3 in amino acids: CASSPVGQPGTDTQYF. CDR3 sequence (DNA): TGTGCCAGCTCACCAGTGGGCCAGCCCGGCACAGATACGCAGTATTTT.

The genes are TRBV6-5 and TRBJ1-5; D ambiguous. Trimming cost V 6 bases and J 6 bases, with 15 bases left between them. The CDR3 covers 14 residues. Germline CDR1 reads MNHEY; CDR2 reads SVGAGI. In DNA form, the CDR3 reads TGTGCCAGCAGCCCCCGGCAGGCGATTCAGCCCCAGCATTTT. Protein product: CASSPRQAIQPQHF.

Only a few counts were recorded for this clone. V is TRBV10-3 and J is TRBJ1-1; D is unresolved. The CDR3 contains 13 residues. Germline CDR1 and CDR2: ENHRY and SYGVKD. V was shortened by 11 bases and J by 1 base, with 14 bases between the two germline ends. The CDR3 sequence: CASGRTENTEAFF. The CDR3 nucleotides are TGTGCCTCGGGCCGGACGGAGAACACTGAAGCTTTCTTT.

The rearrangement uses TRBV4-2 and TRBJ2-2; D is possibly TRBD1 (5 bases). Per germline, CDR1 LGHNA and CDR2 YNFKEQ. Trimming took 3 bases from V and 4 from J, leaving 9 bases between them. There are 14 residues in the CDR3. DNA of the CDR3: TGTGCCAGCAGCCAGGGGCCCATCACCGGGGAGCTGTTTTTT. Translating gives CASSQGPITGELFF.

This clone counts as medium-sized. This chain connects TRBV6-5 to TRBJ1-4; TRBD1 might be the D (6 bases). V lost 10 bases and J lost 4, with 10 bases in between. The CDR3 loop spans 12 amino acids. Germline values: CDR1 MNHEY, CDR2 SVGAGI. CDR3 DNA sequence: TGTGCCACCGGACAGTTTAATGAAAAACTGTTTTTT. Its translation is CATGQFNEKLFF.

For the CDR3, the DNA is TGCGCCAGCAGTGGCCTGAATGAGCAGTTCTTC. It encodes CASSGLNEQFF. The rearrangement uses TRBV10-1 and TRBJ2-1; unclear D gene. The CDR3 has 11 residues. CDR1 and CDR2 (germline): WNHNN, SYGVQD (reference sequence). The ends were cut back, 4 bases at V and 7 bases at J, with 5 bases in the middle.

The CDR3 reads CASSLGSTGGQETQYF. CDR3 DNA: TGCGCCAGCAGCTTGGGATCTACCGGGGGCCAAGAGACCCAGTACTTC. The V call is TRBV5-1, the J call TRBJ2-5, with D possibly being TRBD2 (6 bases). Germline V gives CDR1 SGHRS, CDR2 YFSETQ. With 0 bases removed from V and 1 base from J, the gap between germline ends came to 13 bases. This CDR3 spans 16 amino acids. The full variable domain, in which reference TRBV5-1 and TRBJ2-5 provide the parts outside the CDR3, is KAGVTQTPRYLIKTRGQQVTLSCSPISGHRSVSWYQQTPGQGLQFLFEYFSETQRNKGNFPGRFSGRQFSNSRSEMNVSTLELGDSALYLCASSLGSTGGQETQYFGPGTRLLVL.

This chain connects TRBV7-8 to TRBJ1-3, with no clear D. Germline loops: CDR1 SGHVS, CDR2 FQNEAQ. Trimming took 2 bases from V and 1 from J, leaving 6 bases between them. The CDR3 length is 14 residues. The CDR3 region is CASSLKGSGNTIYF. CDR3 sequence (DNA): TGTGCCAGCAGCTTAAAGGGATCTGGAAACACCATATATTTT.